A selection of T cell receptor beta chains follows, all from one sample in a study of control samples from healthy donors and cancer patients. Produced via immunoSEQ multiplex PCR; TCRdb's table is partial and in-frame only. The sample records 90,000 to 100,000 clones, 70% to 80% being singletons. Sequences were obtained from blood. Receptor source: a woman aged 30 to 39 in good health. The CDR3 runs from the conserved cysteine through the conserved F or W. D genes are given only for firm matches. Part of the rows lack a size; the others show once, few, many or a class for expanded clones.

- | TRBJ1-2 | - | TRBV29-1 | TGCAGCGTTGAGCAGGGTGGAGGTGGCTACACCTTC | CSVEQGGGGYTF
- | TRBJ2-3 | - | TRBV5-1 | TGCGCCAGCAGCTTGTTCCGGGAGACAGATACGCAGTATTTT | CASSLFRETDTQYF
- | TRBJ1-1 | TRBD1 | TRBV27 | TGTGCCAGCAGTTCCCTACTGACAGGGTTGAACACTGAAGCTTTCTTT | CASSSLLTGLNTEAFF
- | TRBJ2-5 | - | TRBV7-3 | TGTGCCAGCAGCTTAAACAGGGATGAGACCCAGTACTTC | CASSLNRDETQYF
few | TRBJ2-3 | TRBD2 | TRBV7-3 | TGTGCCAGCAGCTTAATAGCGGGGGGCACAGATACGCAGTATTTT | CASSLIAGGTDTQYF
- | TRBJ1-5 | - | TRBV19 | TGTGCCAGTAATGGGCAGGGGACTTATAGCAATCAGCCCCAGCATTTT | CASNGQGTYSNQPQHF
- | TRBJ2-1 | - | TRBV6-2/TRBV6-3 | TGTGCCAGCAGTTTGAACAGGGCAGGGGAGCAGTTCTTC | CASSLNRAGEQFF
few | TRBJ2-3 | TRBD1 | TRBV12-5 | TGTGCTAGTGGTTTGGTACGGGGACAGCGAGGTACAGATACGCAGTATTTT | CASGLVRGQRGTDTQYF
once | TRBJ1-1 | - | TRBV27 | TGTGCCAGCAGAGTCTACGGGCGCACTGAAGCTTTCTTT | CASRVYGRTEAFF
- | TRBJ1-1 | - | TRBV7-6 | TGTGCCAGCAGCCCGGAGGAGTACCTTGAAGCTTTCTTT | CASSPEEYLEAFF
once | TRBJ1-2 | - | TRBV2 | TGTGCCAGCAGTGAAGAGAGCCCGTTGCGGGGCTACACCTTC | CASSEESPLRGYTF
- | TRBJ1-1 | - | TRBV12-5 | TGTGCTAGTGGGGCATCGGAAGCTTTCTTT | CASGASEAFF
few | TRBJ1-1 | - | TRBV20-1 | TGCAGTGCGAGTAAAACAGGGCTCCCGAACACTGAAGCTTTCTTT | CSASKTGLPNTEAFF
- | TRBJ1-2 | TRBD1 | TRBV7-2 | TGTGCCAGCAGCGCGGGGGCGACAGGGACTTTTCTCCCCTATGGCTACACCTTC | CASSAGATGTFLPYGYTF
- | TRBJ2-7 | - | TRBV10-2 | TGCGCCAGCAGGGTAGCCGTGCCCTACGAGCAGTACTTC | CASRVAVPYEQYF
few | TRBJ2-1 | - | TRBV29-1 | TGCAGCGTTGTTGGCAATGAGCAGTTCTTC | CSVVGNEQFF
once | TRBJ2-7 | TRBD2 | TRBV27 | TGTGCCAGCAGGCACAGCGGGGGGGCATTCGAGCAGTACTTC | CASRHSGGAFEQYF
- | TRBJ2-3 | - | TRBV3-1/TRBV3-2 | TGTGCCAGCAGCCAGGGGTTGACAGATACGCAGTATTTT | CASSQGLTDTQYF
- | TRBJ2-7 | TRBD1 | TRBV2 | TGTGCCAGCAGAGCCGGACAGGGTTCCTACGAGCAGTACTTC | CASRAGQGSYEQYF
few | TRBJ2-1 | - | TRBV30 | TGTGCCTGGAGTCTAGGGGGGGGCCATGAGCAGTTCTTC | CAWSLGGGHEQFF
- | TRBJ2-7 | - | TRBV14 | TGTGCCAGCAGCCAACAGGGTAGCTCCTACGAGCAGTACTTC | CASSQQGSSYEQYF
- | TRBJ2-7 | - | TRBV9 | TGTGCCAGCAGCGTAACGGCAGAGACCTACGAGCAGTACTTC | CASSVTAETYEQYF
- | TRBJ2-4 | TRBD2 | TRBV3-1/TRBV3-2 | TGTGCCAGCAGCCAAGTTTGGTCTAGCGGGGGGATAGCCAAAAACATTCAGTACTTC | CASSQVWSSGGIAKNIQYF
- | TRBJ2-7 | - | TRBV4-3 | TGCGCCAGCAGCCAAGAGGACGGGGCCACCGAGCAGTACTTC | CASSQEDGATEQYF
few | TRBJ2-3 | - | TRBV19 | TGTGCCAGTAGTATGCTTACAGGCACAGATACGCAGTATTTT | CASSMLTGTDTQYF
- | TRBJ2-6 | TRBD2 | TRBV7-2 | TGTGCCAGCAGCCCCATGTGGGGGGGTAACTCTGGGGCCAACGTCCTGACTTTC | CASSPMWGGNSGANVLTF
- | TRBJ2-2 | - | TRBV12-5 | TGTGCTAGTGGTTTGGTCCTAGACAGCGACACCGGGGAGCTGTTTTTT | CASGLVLDSDTGELFF
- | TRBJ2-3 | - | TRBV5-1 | TGCGCCAGCAGCTTGGCCGGGACTAGCACAGATACGCAGTATTTT | CASSLAGTSTDTQYF
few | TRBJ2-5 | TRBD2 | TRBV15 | TGTGCCACCAGCAGAGATGTCGGGGGGGAAGAGACCCAGTACTTC | CATSRDVGGEETQYF
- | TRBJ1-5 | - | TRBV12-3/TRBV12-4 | TGTGCCAGCACCACGGGGGGGAGTCAGCCCCAGCATTTT | CASTTGGSQPQHF
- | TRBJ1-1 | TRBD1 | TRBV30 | TGTGCCTGGAGCGCTGACAGGGACACTGAAGCTTTCTTT | CAWSADRDTEAFF
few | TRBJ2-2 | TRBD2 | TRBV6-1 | TGTGCCAGCAGTGAATTGCGGGGGGGCTCGTACACCGGGGAGCTGTTTTTT | CASSELRGGSYTGELFF
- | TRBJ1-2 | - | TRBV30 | TGTGCCTGGAGTGGGGAGGCAACCTATGGCTACACCTTC | CAWSGEATYGYTF
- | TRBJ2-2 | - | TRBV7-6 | TGTGCCAGCAGCTTAGCGGGTACGAACACCGGGGAGCTGTTTTTT | CASSLAGTNTGELFF
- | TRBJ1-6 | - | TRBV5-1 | TGCGCCAGCAGCTTGGACGGATCGGAATATAATTCACCCCTCCACTTT | CASSLDGSEYNSPLHF
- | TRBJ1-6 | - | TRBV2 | TGTGCCAGCACAAACATGGACGGCTTTAATTCACCCCTCCACTTT | CASTNMDGFNSPLHF
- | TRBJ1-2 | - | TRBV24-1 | TGTGCCACCAGTGATTTCCCCGGGTCTGATGGCTACACCTTC | CATSDFPGSDGYTF
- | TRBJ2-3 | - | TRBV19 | TGTGCCAGTAGTATCCCCACTGACAGGCTACTCACAGATACGCAGTATTTT | CASSIPTDRLLTDTQYF
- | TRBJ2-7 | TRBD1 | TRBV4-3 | TGCGCCAGCAGCCATCGACAGGGGACTTCCTACGAGCAGTACTTC | CASSHRQGTSYEQYF
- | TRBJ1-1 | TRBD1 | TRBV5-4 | TGTGCCAGCAGCCCAGCCGGGACAGGGGTAATGAACACTGAAGCTTTCTTT | CASSPAGTGVMNTEAFF
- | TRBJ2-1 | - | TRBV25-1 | TGTGCCAGCAGTGCAGACAGACACAATGAGCAGTTCTTC | CASSADRHNEQFF
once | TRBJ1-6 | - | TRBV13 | TGTGCCAGCAGCTTAGGTGGTAGCCAGAATTCACCCCTCCACTTT | CASSLGGSQNSPLHF
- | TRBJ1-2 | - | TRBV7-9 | TGTGCCAGCAGCTCCGGGACTCATGGCTACACCTTC | CASSSGTHGYTF
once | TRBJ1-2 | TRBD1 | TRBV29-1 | TGCAGCGTTGAAGGTGGGACAGGGAGGATTTATGGCTACACCTTC | CSVEGGTGRIYGYTF
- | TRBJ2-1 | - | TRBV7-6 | TGTGCCAGCAGCTTAGCTAGGGGGGATGAGCAGTTCTTC | CASSLARGDEQFF
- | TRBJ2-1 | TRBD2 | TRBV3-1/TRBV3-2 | TGTGCCAGCAGCCAAGAGGGGACTAGCGGCAATGAGCAGTTCTTC | CASSQEGTSGNEQFF
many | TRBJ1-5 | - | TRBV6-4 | TGTGCCAGCAGGGGGCTAGAAAATCAGCCCCAGCATTTT | CASRGLENQPQHF
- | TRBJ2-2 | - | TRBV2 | TGTGCCAGCAGTGAAGCGCTTCTGGGCACCGGGGAGCTGTTTTTT | CASSEALLGTGELFF
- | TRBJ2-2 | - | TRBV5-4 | TGTGCCAGCAGCTTCGGCAGGGAAGGCACCGGGGAGCTGTTTTTT | CASSFGREGTGELFF
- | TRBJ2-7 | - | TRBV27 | TGTGCCAGCAGTTTATCGTCCGGGAACCGCTACGAGCAGTACTTC | CASSLSSGNRYEQYF
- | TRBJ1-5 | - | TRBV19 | TGTGCCAGTAGTATTTCCGGCAGCCCAAATCAGCCCCAGCATTTT | CASSISGSPNQPQHF